This entry is about one T cell receptor (beta chain). Its cognate antigen is unknown. The data were obtained in a study of regulatory T cells in long-lasting Graves disease. The V end lost 4 bases, the J end lost 0 bases, and 20 bases lay between the germline ends. Germline V CDR1 and CDR2: SGHRS, YFSETQ. The CDR3 is 18 amino acids. The time point: newly diagnosed GD, antithyroid drugs for less than 3 months. Researchers made the TCR library from RNA that was extracted from PBMCs. Around 9.8 milliliters of peripheral blood were taken and placed in EDTA tubes. According to the study, TCR beta libraries were built with iRepertoire HTBI primers and CDR3-region Arm-PCR. MiXCR, applied by TCRdb to the multiplex PCR reads, yields one record per CDR3 protein. There are over 500,000 distinct CDR3 sequences in the sample; approximately 15% occur only once, and around 19% lies in the top ten. General study points: Small numbers of samples may have cut accuracy.

The data also belong to a second study, concerning T cells in Graves' hyperthyroidism and ophthalmopathy.

The J gene is TRBJ2-4, the V gene TRBV5-1, with a weak D call TRBD2 (5 bases). The sequence derives from a woman in her twenties or thirties with Graves disease. Sequencing used peripheral blood mononuclear cells (PBMCs), obtained at new diagnosis, from a patient treated with antithyroid drugs. The CDR3 loop is CASSSPRGQSLAKNIQYF. CDR3 sequence (DNA): TGCGCCAGCAGCAGCCCTCGCGGGCAGAGCCTAGCCAAAAACATTCAGTACTTC.